What follows are 31 T cell receptor beta chains derived from one specimen sequenced in a study of T cell repertoires in cytomegalovirus infection. TCRdb fed the reads into MiXCR, producing one record per CDR3 protein. Counted here are 54,000 or so distinct CDR3 sequences, 33% occurring once; the ten biggest clones make up about 74%. No antigen has been assigned to these receptors. Sample: PBMCs, sequenced either directly or after in vitro stimulation (not recorded which). Every receptor here comes from a human donor in good health (CMV status not recorded). Some clones in this sample may be carry-over from other donors' samples.

This clonotype has a handful of counts. The chain joins TRBV28 to TRBJ1-3; no definite D call. The CDR3 spans 14 residues. The V gene lost 7 bases and the J gene lost 1 base, with 11 bases spanning the gap. Germline V gives CDR1 MDHEN, CDR2 SYDVKM. The DNA of the CDR3 is TGTGCCAGCATCCCCCGGAGTTCTGGAAACACCATATATTTT. This gives the protein CASIPRSSGNTIYF.

This chain links TRBV11-2 with TRBJ1-5; no firm D call. Germline V CDR1 and CDR2: SGHAT, FQNNGV. The CDR3 spans 13 residues. The V end lost 5 bases, the J end lost 6 bases, and 11 bases lay between the germline ends. DNA for the CDR3: TGTGCCAGCAGCCCACCTCCGGGTCAGCCCCAGCATTTT. Its translation is CASSPPPGQPQHF.

The chain is built from TRBV24-1 and TRBJ2-7, with TRBD1 matching 8 bases. Germline V gene lookup returns CDR1 KGHDR and CDR2 SFDVKD. The CDR3 loop spans 15 amino acids. The V segment lost 3 bases and the J segment 3 bases; nucleotides outside the gene matches: 6. In nucleotides, the CDR3 is TGTGCCACCAGTGATATCGGACAGGGCGGCTACGAGCAGTACTTC. This codes for CATSDIGQGGYEQYF.

The CDR3 bases are TGTGCCAGCAGTTACCTCCGGACAGATTCCTACGAGCAGTACTTC. Its translation is CASSYLRTDSYEQYF. This chain joins TRBV6-5 and TRBJ2-7, with a tentative D call TRBD1 (6 bases). The V end was cut by 2 bases, the J end by 1 base, with 12 bases between. The CDR3 length is 15 residues. Germline CDR1 and CDR2: MNHEY and SVGAGI.

V is TRBV20-1 and J is TRBJ2-7; a weak D match, TRBD2 (6 bases). From germline, CDR1 is DFQATT and CDR2 SNEGSKA (reference sequence). This CDR3 contains 13 residues. Trimming removed 1 base from V and 0 bases from J, with 7 bases in between. CDR3 DNA: TGCAGTGCTAGAGGGAGGGGCTCCTACGAGCAGTACTTC. Its translation is CSARGRGSYEQYF.

This clonotype came up a few times. The chain combines TRBV4-2 with TRBJ2-3, with D unclear. This CDR3 region has 13 residues. Germline V gene data show CDR1 as LGHNA and CDR2 as YNFKEQ. The V gene lost 2 bases and the J gene lost 8 bases, with 11 bases spanning the gap. CDR3 region: CASSQTSVGTQYF. As DNA, the CDR3 is TGTGCCAGCAGCCAAACAAGCGTGGGTACGCAGTATTTT.

This chain links TRBV5-4 with TRBJ2-3; D remains ambiguous. This CDR3 has 15 amino acids. Trimming stripped 1 base from V and 2 bases from J, with 11 bases between. In germline, CDR1 is SGHNT, CDR2 YYREEE (reference sequence). CDR3 protein: CASSLNAEATDTQYF. In DNA form, the CDR3 reads TGTGCCAGCAGCTTGAATGCGGAAGCCACAGATACGCAGTATTTT. Together with reference TRBV5-4 and TRBJ2-3, the CDR3 gives the full variable domain: ETGVTQSPTHLIKTRGQQVTLRCSSQSGHNTVSWYQQALGQGPQFIFQYYREEENGRGNFPPRFSGLQFPNYSSELNVNALELDDSALYLCASSLNAEATDTQYFGPGTRLTVL.

This clonotype was found a few times. This chain links TRBV4-1 with TRBJ1-4; D is uncertain. With 1 base removed from V and 4 bases from J, the gap between germline ends came to 13 bases. The CDR3 extends over 16 amino acids. Germline V gene data show CDR1 as MGHRA and CDR2 as YSYEKL. The CDR3: CASSQVSYRLNEKLFF. CDR3 DNA: TGCGCCAGCAGCCAAGTCAGTTACAGACTTAATGAAAAACTGTTTTTT.

The chain couples TRBV20-1 to TRBJ2-1; D perhaps matches TRBD2 (5 bases). CDR1 and CDR2 from the germline V gene are DFQATT and SNEGSKA (reference sequence). CDR3 length equals 14 residues. V was clipped by 6 bases and J by 6 bases, with 18 bases between them. The CDR3 bases are TGCAGTGCGGAACGGGATCCCGCCGTCAATGAGCAGTTCTTC. It codes for CSAERDPAVNEQFF.

V is TRBV24-1 and J is TRBJ2-1, with D possibly matching TRBD1 (6 bases). Per germline, CDR1 KGHDR and CDR2 SFDVKD. V was cut by 9 bases and J by 8 bases, with 13 bases left in between. The CDR3 runs 12 residues. CDR3 coding DNA: TGTGCCACCGGGGGCGAGGCCCATGAGCAGTTCTTC. Protein product: CATGGEAHEQFF.

In this sample, this clonotype turned up many times. The rearrangement uses TRBV7-2 and TRBJ2-6, with a tentative D call TRBD1 (6 bases). The CDR3 runs to 16 residues. Germline CDR1 SGHTA, CDR2 FQGNSA. V lost 3 bases and J lost 0, with 9 bases in between. The CDR3 region is CASSFQGGSGANVLTF. DNA of the CDR3: TGTGCCAGCAGCTTCCAAGGGGGCTCTGGGGCCAACGTCCTGACTTTC.

In its sample, this clonotype was seen many times. The chain uses TRBV28 and TRBJ1-5; 7 bases align to TRBD1. V dropped 6 bases and J dropped 5; count of bases not matched to a gene: 4. There are 13 residues in the CDR3. Germline values: CDR1 MDHEN, CDR2 SYDVKM. For the CDR3, the DNA is TGTGCCAGCAGAAGACAGGGTGATCAGCCCCAGCATTTT. Translating it yields CASRRQGDQPQHF.

This clonotype was counted a few times. The chain uses TRBV6-5 and TRBJ1-5; D is possibly TRBD1 (5 bases). This CDR3 is built from 16 residues. Trimming cost V 3 bases and J 3 bases, with 15 bases left between them. Per the germline V gene, CDR1 is MNHEY and CDR2 is SVGAGI. CDR3 amino acids: CASSYRYRQSNQPQHF. The DNA for the CDR3 is TGTGCCAGCAGTTATCGGTACAGGCAATCCAATCAGCCCCAGCATTTT.

The rearrangement joins TRBV12-3 or TRBV12-4 to TRBJ2-2; perhaps TRBD1 as D (5 bases). The V end was cut by 3 bases, the J end by 2 bases, with 22 bases between. CDR3 length equals 19 residues. CDR3 residues: CASSLGPSTRIRNTGELFF. CDR3 DNA: TGTGCCAGCAGTTTGGGGCCCTCCACGAGAATTCGAAACACCGGGGAGCTGTTTTTT.

The chain's CDR3 is CASSSSGKSNEQFF. DNA for the CDR3: TGTGCCAGCAGTTCTAGCGGGAAAAGCAATGAGCAGTTCTTC. The chain combines TRBV12-3 or TRBV12-4 with TRBJ2-1, with 9 positions matching TRBD2. Trimming took 4 bases from V and 6 from J; bases not matched to a gene: 4. CDR3 length equals 14 residues.

J is TRBJ2-4 and V is TRBV7-4; no clear D. Germline CDR1 and CDR2: SGHVT and SQSDAQ. Trimming shortened V by 1 base and J by 0 bases, and 4 bases separated the two germline ends. The CDR3 runs 14 residues. CDR3 in DNA: TGTGCCAGCAGCTTAGAGGGAGCCAAAAACATTCAGTACTTC. Amino acids: CASSLEGAKNIQYF.

This clonotype has only a few counts. J is TRBJ2-6 and V is TRBV19; the D gene is possibly TRBD1 (6 bases). Germline V lookup: CDR1 LNHDA, CDR2 SQIVND (reference sequence). CDR3 length: 19 residues. Trimming removed 5 bases at V and 3 bases at J, with 23 bases between. CDR3 bases: TGTGCCAGTAGTTACGTACTCCGGGACACAGAAGGTGGGGCCAACGTCCTGACTTTC. Encoded protein: CASSYVLRDTEGGANVLTF.

This clonotype was found a few times. The chain has TRBV7-2 and TRBJ2-7; the D is unclear. The length of the CDR3 is 13 residues. Germline lookup yields CDR1 SGHTA and CDR2 FQGNSA. V lost 4 bases and J 4 bases, leaving 11 bases between the germline ends. CDR3 sequence (DNA): TGTGCCAGCAGCTCACCTTTTTTGTACGAGCAGTACTTC. Translation gives CASSSPFLYEQYF.

There are a few counts of this clonotype. The chain combines TRBV7-8 with TRBJ1-6; 10 positions agree with TRBD1. V dropped 6 bases and J dropped 11; count of bases not matched to a gene: 13. The CDR3 extends over 16 amino acids. Germline-derived CDR1 and CDR2 are SGHVS and FQNEAQ. CDR3 in amino acids: CASSRGQGVSSAPLHF. DNA of the CDR3: TGTGCCAGCAGTCGCGGACAGGGGGTATCGAGTGCACCCCTCCACTTT.

This clonotype was seen more than once but under ten times. The chain links TRBV28 to TRBJ1-5; possible D gene TRBD1, 5 bases. Deletions cut 6 bases from V and 6 bases from J, with 12 bases between. The CDR3 spans 13 residues. CDR1 is MDHEN and CDR2 is SYDVKM in the germline V gene. CDR3 coding DNA: TGTGCCAGCAGAGGGGACCTCAGTCAGCCCCAGCATTTT. Translating gives CASRGDLSQPQHF.

The sample holds a few counts of this clonotype. The chain employs TRBV6-6 and TRBJ2-6; maybe TRBD2 (6 bases). Germline values: CDR1 MNHNY, CDR2 SVGAGI (reference sequence). V was clipped by 7 bases and J by 3 bases, with 16 bases between them. CDR3 length: 16 amino acids. This CDR3 is CASTQWRGGGANVLTF. DNA for the CDR3: TGTGCCAGCACCCAATGGAGGGGAGGTGGGGCCAACGTCCTGACTTTC.

The chain employs TRBV5-1 and TRBJ1-6, with D unresolved. The germline CDR1 and CDR2 sequences are SGHRS and YFSETQ. Trimming pared 5 bases from V and 8 bases from J, leaving 14 bases between. CDR3 length equals 14 residues. CDR3 in amino acids: CASRYLQSDSPLHF. DNA for the CDR3: TGCGCCAGCAGGTACTTACAGTCAGATTCACCCCTCCACTTT.

This chain's CDR3 is CASSRQGNYGYTF. Written as DNA, the CDR3 is TGTGCCAGCAGTAGACAGGGGAACTATGGCTACACCTTC. V gene TRBV12-3 or TRBV12-4 combines with J gene TRBJ1-2; the match to TRBD1 covers 8 bases. J gave up 2 bases and V 5 bases, and 1 base lay outside the gene matches. This CDR3 has 13 amino acids.

The sample holds a few counts of this clonotype. The chain joins TRBV12-3 or TRBV12-4 to TRBJ2-7; D ambiguous. The V end was cut by 4 bases, the J end by 3 bases, with 13 bases between. CDR3 size: 14 residues. Written as DNA, the CDR3 is TGTGCCAGCAGTTCCCACGGGCCCGGCTACGAGCAGTACTTC. It encodes CASSSHGPGYEQYF.

This sequence joins TRBV2 and TRBJ2-5; D remains ambiguous. Between the trimmed V and J ends, which lost 2 bases and 4 bases, there was a span of 8 bases. This CDR3 region has 13 residues. Germline loops: CDR1 SNHLY, CDR2 FYNNEI. The CDR3 loop reads CASSELFPETQYF. CDR3 in DNA: TGTGCCAGCAGTGAACTCTTCCCAGAGACCCAGTACTTC.

This clonotype occurred many times. This chain links TRBV7-2 with TRBJ1-5; D call uncertain. The CDR3 is made up of 13 amino acids. V was shortened by 5 bases and J by 6 bases, with 11 bases between the two germline ends. Germline V CDR1 and CDR2: SGHTA, FQGNSA. The CDR3 DNA reads as TGTGCCAGCAGCCCACTTTTTCCTCAGCCCCAGCATTTT. It encodes CASSPLFPQPQHF.

This clonotype has a handful of counts. The chain employs TRBV11-2 and TRBJ2-3; no reliable D call. Germline V gene data show CDR1 as SGHAT and CDR2 as FQNNGV. The ends were cut back, 3 bases at V and 0 bases at J, with 10 bases in the middle. The CDR3 sequence is 15 residues long. The CDR3 DNA follows: TGTGCCAGCAGCTTTAGCACCCTAAGCACAGATACGCAGTATTTT. Its protein product is CASSFSTLSTDTQYF.

This clonotype was recorded a few times. The chain joins TRBV24-1 to TRBJ2-3; tentative D call: TRBD2 (6 bases). Per the germline V gene, CDR1 is KGHDR and CDR2 is SFDVKD. The CDR3 loop spans 14 amino acids. V gave up 6 bases and J gave up 2 bases, with 11 bases separating them. CDR3 loop: CATSLGGPTDTQYF. DNA of the CDR3: TGTGCCACCAGTCTCGGGGGACCCACAGATACGCAGTATTTT.

At least ten counts were recorded for this clonotype. V gene TRBV7-2 combines with J gene TRBJ1-6; no reliable D call. Trimming cost V 6 bases and J 0 bases, with 9 bases left between them. The germline CDR1 and CDR2 sequences are SGHTA and FQGNSA. The CDR3 extends over 15 amino acids. The CDR3 DNA sequence: TGTGCCAGCAGTCCCCAGGTCTCCTATAATTCACCCCTCCACTTT. It translates to CASSPQVSYNSPLHF. The full variable domain, with the rest looked up from reference TRBV7-2 and TRBJ1-6, is GAGVSQSPSNKVTEKGKDVELRCDPISGHTALYWYRQSLGQGLEFLIYFQGNSAPDKSGLPSDRFSAERTGGSVSTLTIQRTQQEDSAVYLCASSPQVSYNSPLHFGNGTRLTVT.

This clonotype was counted many times. This rearrangement joins TRBV7-2 to TRBJ2-4; 7 bases are a match to TRBD1. The CDR3 has 15 amino acids. Unmatched junction bases numbered 9, after V lost 7 bases and J lost 3 bases. The germline V gene encodes CDR1 SGHTA and CDR2 FQGNSA. Here the CDR3 DNA reads TGTGCCAGCACCCCGGCCACAGGGGTCAAAAACATTCAGTACTTC. This gives the protein CASTPATGVKNIQYF.

The chain is built from TRBV19 and TRBJ1-5, with D unresolved. V was trimmed by 7 bases and J by 3 bases, leaving 16 bases between them. The CDR3 is made up of 15 amino acids. Germline loops: CDR1 LNHDA, CDR2 SQIVND (reference sequence). This CDR3 reads CASTIYGQFNQPQHF. CDR3 in DNA: TGTGCCAGTACCATATACGGTCAGTTCAATCAGCCCCAGCATTTT.